The present T cell receptor beta chain was sequenced within a study of OX40 agonist ivuxolimab in advanced cancers. This clone has just a few counts. TCRdb's table, derived via immunoSEQ multiplex PCR, lists solely in-frame clones and lacks some. Here the sample spans roughly 55,000 clones, around 80% being singletons. The receptor was isolated from an adult with an advanced solid tumor such as melanoma, head and neck, liver or kidney cancer. The input for sequencing was CD4+ or CD8+ T cells sorted from blood, taken in a trial of the OX40 agonist ivuxolimab.

The CDR3 loop is CASSWTGRSGANVLTF. CDR3 in DNA: TGTGCCAGCAGTTGGACAGGGCGGTCTGGGGCCAACGTCCTGACTTTC. The chain combines TRBV28 with TRBJ2-6; TRBD1 aligns across 8 bases. The CDR3 spans 16 residues. V shed 4 bases, J shed 1 base, and the junction held 3 bases outside the gene matches. Per the germline V gene, CDR1 is MDHEN and CDR2 is SYDVKM. The whole variable domain, remainder taken from reference TRBV28 and TRBJ2-6, is DVKVTQSSRYLVKRTGEKVFLECVQDMDHENMFWYRQDPGLGLRLIYFSYDVKMKEKGDIPEGYSVSREKKERFSLILESASTNQTSMYLCASSWTGRSGANVLTFGAGSRLTVL.